This record concerns one TCR beta chain sequence. As yet, its antigen is unknown. One end of the junction does not line up with germline, which may come from a read error. The CDR3 is 13 amino acids. Per germline, CDR1 SGHTA and CDR2 FQGNSA. Each CDR3 protein gets one entry after TCRdb re-called the RT-PCR reads with MiXCR. The sample has a few hundred thousand distinct CDR3 sequences, about 20% seen once. This specimen belongs to a study of response to subunit inactivated influenza vaccine. Study-wide points: T cells newly recruited by each seasonal influenza vaccination are few, the authors suggested.

The sequence was obtained from a man between 45 and 75 years old who received an inactivated influenza vaccine. The chain uses TRBV7-2 and TRBJ1-4; D not resolved. Sequencing was performed on PBMCs from blood, taken approximately 22 months after vaccination. CDR3 coding DNA: TGTGCCAGCAGCTCCCGGACTATTGAAAAACTGTTTTTT. Protein sequence: CASSSRTIEKLFF.